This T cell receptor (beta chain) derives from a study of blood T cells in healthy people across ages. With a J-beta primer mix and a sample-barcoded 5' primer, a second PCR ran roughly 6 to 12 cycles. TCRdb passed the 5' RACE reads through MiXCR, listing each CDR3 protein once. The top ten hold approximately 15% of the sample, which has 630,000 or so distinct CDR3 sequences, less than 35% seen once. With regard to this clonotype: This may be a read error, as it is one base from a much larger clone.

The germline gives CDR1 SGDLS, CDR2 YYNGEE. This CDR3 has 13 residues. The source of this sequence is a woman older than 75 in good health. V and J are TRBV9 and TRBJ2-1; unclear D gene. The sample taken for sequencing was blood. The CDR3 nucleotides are TGTGCCAGCGGCGTCGCACAGAGCAATGAGCAGTTCTTC. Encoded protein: CASGVAQSNEQFF.